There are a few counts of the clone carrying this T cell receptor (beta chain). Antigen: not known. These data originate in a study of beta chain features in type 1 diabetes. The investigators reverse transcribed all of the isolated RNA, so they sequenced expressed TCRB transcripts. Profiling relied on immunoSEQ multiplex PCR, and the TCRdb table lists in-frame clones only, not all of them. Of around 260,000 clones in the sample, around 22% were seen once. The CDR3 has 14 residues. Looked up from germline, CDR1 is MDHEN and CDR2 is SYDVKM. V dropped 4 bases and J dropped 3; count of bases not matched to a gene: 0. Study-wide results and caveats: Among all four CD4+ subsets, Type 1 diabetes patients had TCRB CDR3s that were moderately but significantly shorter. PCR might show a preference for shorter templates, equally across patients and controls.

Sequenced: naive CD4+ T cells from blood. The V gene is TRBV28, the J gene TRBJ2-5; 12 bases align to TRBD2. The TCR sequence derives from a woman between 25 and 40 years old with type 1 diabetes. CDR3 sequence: CASSWTSGKETQYF. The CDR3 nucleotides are TGTGCCAGCAGTTGGACTAGCGGGAAAGAGACCCAGTACTTC.